Each of the 29 T cell receptor beta chains below was sequenced from the same sample in a study of PD-L1 blockade in urothelial cancer. The protocol was immunoSEQ multiplex PCR, while the TCRdb copy is restricted to in-frame clones and leaves out a portion. The table has around 48,000 clones, around 85% seen once. Time point defined: peripheral blood 6 weeks after treatment start. The material sequenced was PBMCs, taken around atezolizumab (anti-PD-L1) treatment. The source of these receptors is a man in his 60s with urothelial cancer.

This clone was seen once. The V gene is TRBV28, the J gene TRBJ2-2; 10 bases are a match to TRBD2. The V gene end was trimmed by 3 bases and the J gene end by 3 bases; junction bases not matched to a gene: 1. The CDR3 is 15 amino acids. CDR1 is MDHEN and CDR2 is SYDVKM in the germline V gene. The CDR3 reads CASSFLAGDTGELFF. The CDR3 DNA sequence: TGTGCCAGCAGTTTTCTAGCGGGGGACACCGGGGAGCTGTTTTTT.

This chain links TRBV7-2 with TRBJ2-2; TRBD2 agrees at 10 bases. Germline V gives CDR1 SGHTA, CDR2 FQGNSA. CDR3 length: 16 amino acids. V was pared by 4 bases and J by 4 bases, with 6 bases of the junction left unmatched. As DNA, the CDR3 is TGTGCCAGCAGCTCGTTTAGCGGGGGGAGCACCGGGGAGCTGTTTTTT. Translated: CASSSFSGGSTGELFF.

The rearrangement joins TRBV7-9 to TRBJ2-7; 13 bases are a match to TRBD2. The CDR3 is made up of 16 amino acids. V was pared by 5 bases and J by 2 bases, with 6 bases of the junction left unmatched. Germline loops: CDR1 SEHNR, CDR2 FQNEAQ (reference sequence). This chain's CDR3 is CASSPWTSGGTYEQYF. CDR3 bases: TGTGCCAGCAGCCCATGGACTAGCGGGGGAACCTACGAGCAGTACTTC.

The chain is built from TRBV10-2 and TRBJ2-1; possibly TRBD1 for D (6 bases). V dropped 3 bases and J dropped 4 bases, with 13 bases sitting between them. The CDR3 length is 15 residues. Germline-derived CDR1 and CDR2 are WSHSY and SAAADI. CDR3 DNA sequence: TGCGCCAGCAGTGAATGGGGACAACATTACAATGAGCAGTTCTTC. It specifies CASSEWGQHYNEQFF.

This clone was counted only a few times. The V gene is TRBV6-1, the J gene TRBJ2-1, with 8 bases lining up with TRBD2. This CDR3 region has 15 residues. The J segment lost 8 bases and the V segment lost 9 bases, leaving 15 bases of the junction unmatched. CDR1 is MNHNS, CDR2 SASEGT, per germline. CDR3 in DNA: TGTGCCAGGGGGACTCTCAGCGGGGGTCTTCATGAGCAGTTCTTC. It encodes CARGTLSGGLHEQFF.

The chain is built from TRBV19 and TRBJ2-3, with 8 bases aligning to TRBD2. Trimming took 3 bases from V and 2 from J; bases not matched to a gene: 7. The CDR3 spans 16 residues. Germline CDR1 LNHDA, CDR2 SQIVND (reference sequence). The CDR3, as DNA: TGTGCCAGTAGTATTAGTTCGGGGGGGTACACAGATACGCAGTATTTT. It is translated as CASSISSGGYTDTQYF.

The V call is TRBV6-1, the J call TRBJ2-7, with TRBD1 identical over 12 bases. CDR1 and CDR2 (germline): MNHNS, SASEGT. CDR3 size: 15 residues. Losses at the gene ends were 6 bases for V and 2 bases for J; bases not matched to a gene: 5. CDR3 region: CASRGDRGLTYEQYF. The CDR3 bases are TGTGCCAGCAGGGGGGACAGGGGGCTAACCTACGAGCAGTACTTC.

The chain uses TRBV14 and TRBJ1-1; D perhaps matches TRBD1 (6 bases). The ends were cut back, 2 bases at V and 6 bases at J, with 13 bases in the middle. The germline V gene has CDR1 SGHDN and CDR2 FVKESK. This CDR3 is 14 amino acids long. Written as DNA, the CDR3 is TGTGCCAGCAGCCAATACCAGGGGAAGGCTGAAGCTTTCTTT. Amino acids: CASSQYQGKAEAFF.

In the case of this clone: This CDR3 is also generated by other DNA sequences in the sample. The gene calls are TRBV9 and TRBJ2-3; 12 bases map to TRBD2. Germline V gene sequence: CDR1 SGDLS, CDR2 YYNGEE. V shed 3 bases and J 3 bases; nucleotides not matched to a gene: 5. CDR3 size: 16 residues. The CDR3 protein is CASSGSSGGATDTQYF. CDR3 coding DNA: TGTGCCAGCAGCGGATCTAGCGGGGGGGCGACAGATACGCAGTATTTT.

CDR3 residues: CASSRIDGPGSYEQYF. The CDR3 DNA sequence: TGTGCCAGTAGTCGTATTGACGGCCCGGGTTCCTACGAGCAGTACTTC. The V and J genes are TRBV19 and TRBJ2-7; D is uncertain. Germline V CDR1 and CDR2: LNHDA, SQIVND (reference sequence). With 5 bases removed from V and 1 base from J, the gap between germline ends came to 18 bases. The CDR3 is made up of 16 amino acids.

The genes are TRBV7-3 and TRBJ2-7, with 7 bases that match TRBD1. The ends lost 5 bases at V and 6 bases at J; junction bases unmatched: 13. The CDR3 runs to 15 residues. Germline V gives CDR1 SGHTA, CDR2 FQGTGA. This chain's CDR3 is CASSREPGTGVEQYF. CDR3 DNA: TGTGCCAGCAGCCGGGAACCCGGCACAGGGGTCGAGCAGTACTTC.

The chain has TRBV29-1 and TRBJ2-2; D may be TRBD1 (6 bases). The V gene's germline CDR1 is SQVTM and CDR2 ANQGSEA. The V end lost 2 bases, the J end lost 0 bases, and 10 bases lay between the germline ends. CDR3 length: 15 residues. CDR3: CSVESGGANTGELFF. CDR3 bases: TGCAGCGTTGAATCTGGGGGCGCGAACACCGGGGAGCTGTTTTTT.

This clone appeared a few times. The chain is built from TRBV15 and TRBJ2-3; D not certain. Germline CDR1 LNHNV, CDR2 YYDKDF (reference sequence). With 0 bases removed from V and 6 bases from J, the gap between germline ends came to 13 bases. The CDR3 spans 15 residues. CDR3 DNA: TGTGCCACCAGCAGAGATGGCCCTGTTGCCGATACGCAGTATTTT. Encoded protein: CATSRDGPVADTQYF.

This chain joins TRBV11-1 and TRBJ1-1; D gene ambiguous. CDR3 length: 12 residues. V lost 1 base and J lost 9, with 9 bases in between. Germline V lookup: CDR1 SGHAT, CDR2 FQDESV (reference sequence). The CDR3 reads CASSLVLGQAFF. The CDR3 DNA reads TGTGCCAGCAGCTTAGTTTTGGGCCAAGCTTTCTTT.

The chain combines TRBV6-5 with TRBJ1-1; D remains unclear. The V end lost 0 bases, the J end lost 4 bases, and 6 bases lay between the germline ends. The germline CDR1 and CDR2 sequences are MNHEY and SVGAGI. This CDR3 has 13 residues. The CDR3 DNA reads as TGTGCCAGCAGTTACTCGACACGCACTGAAGCTTTCTTT. Translated: CASSYSTRTEAFF.

The rearrangement links TRBV5-4 to TRBJ2-3; a possible D gene is TRBD2 (5 bases). Germline V lookup: CDR1 SGHNT, CDR2 YYREEE (reference sequence). V lost 1 base and J 2 bases, leaving 8 bases between the germline ends. The CDR3 is 14 residues long. For the CDR3, the DNA is TGTGCCAGCAGCTTGATCGGGAACACAGATACGCAGTATTTT. Its protein is CASSLIGNTDTQYF.

V and J are TRBV27 and TRBJ1-3; 10 bases line up with TRBD1. V was clipped by 3 bases and J by 0 bases; unmatched bases: 5. Germline V gene sequence: CDR1 MNHEY, CDR2 SMNVEV (reference sequence). This CDR3 has 17 residues. The CDR3 loop is CASSLTGGLTSGNTIYF. The DNA for the CDR3 is TGTGCCAGCAGTTTGACAGGGGGCTTAACCTCTGGAAACACCATATATTTT.

This clone has a single count. The chain employs TRBV6-6 and TRBJ2-3; 7 positions agree with TRBD1. The junction had 5 bases not matched to a gene; V was cut back by 6 bases and J by 5 bases. In germline, CDR1 is MNHNY, CDR2 SVGAGI (reference sequence). The CDR3 spans 13 residues. CDR3 amino acids: CASRRDREDTQYF. In DNA form, the CDR3 reads TGTGCCAGCAGAAGGGACAGAGAAGATACGCAGTATTTT.

The gene calls are TRBV6-1 and TRBJ2-7, with TRBD1 identical over 11 bases. Germline V gives CDR1 MNHNS, CDR2 SASEGT. The J segment lost 5 bases and the V segment lost 2 bases, leaving 8 bases of the junction unmatched. This CDR3 region has 16 residues. CDR3 sequence reads: CASSEPSWTGGNEQYF. The DNA for the CDR3 is TGTGCCAGCAGTGAACCCTCCTGGACAGGGGGCAACGAGCAGTACTTC.

The rearrangement joins TRBV6-1 to TRBJ1-3, with D possibly TRBD1 on 5 matching bases. The CDR3 sequence is 15 residues long. The germline CDR1 and CDR2 sequences are MNHNS and SASEGT. V was trimmed by 10 bases and J by 4 bases, leaving 20 bases between them. The CDR3, as DNA: TGTGCCACCAGGGACTTCCGGGCTCACGGAAACACCATATATTTT. It is translated as CATRDFRAHGNTIYF.

This clone occurred once. This chain joins TRBV6-5 and TRBJ1-3; 9 bases line up with TRBD1. The V and J ends lost 6 bases and 2 bases, in that order; junction bases with no gene match: 5. CDR1 and CDR2 from the germline V gene are MNHEY and SVGAGI. The CDR3 is made up of 15 amino acids. CDR3 loop: CASRSQGAAGNTIYF. The CDR3 bases are TGTGCCAGCAGATCACAGGGGGCGGCTGGAAACACCATATATTTT.

The genes are TRBV4-3 and TRBJ1-6; no clear D. The length of the CDR3 is 13 residues. The germline V gene encodes CDR1 LGHNA and CDR2 YSLEER. V lost 0 bases to trimming and J lost 6 bases, with 3 bases between them. The chain's CDR3 is CASSQDLNSPLHF. The CDR3 coding sequence is TGCGCCAGCAGCCAAGATCTTAATTCACCCCTCCACTTT.

This clone came up a few times. The rearrangement uses TRBV5-1 and TRBJ1-1; 8 nucleotides align to TRBD1. This CDR3 is 15 amino acids long. CDR1 is SGHRS and CDR2 is YFSETQ in the germline V gene. V lost 4 bases to trimming and J lost 4 bases; unmatched junction nucleotides: 9. CDR3 loop: CASSARTGSGTEAFF. The DNA of the CDR3 is TGCGCCAGCAGCGCCCGGACAGGGAGCGGCACTGAAGCTTTCTTT.

This chain connects TRBV4-2 to TRBJ1-2; 10 nucleotides line up with TRBD1. The CDR3 spans 16 residues. CDR1 and CDR2 from the germline V gene are LGHNA and YNFKEQ. The V segment lost 0 bases and the J segment 8 bases; nucleotides outside the gene matches: 9. DNA of the CDR3: TGTGCCAGCAGCCAAGACCGCCTTGAGACAGGGGGCGGCTACACCTTC. Translated, it gives CASSQDRLETGGGYTF.

The V and J genes are TRBV7-2 and TRBJ2-3, with 10 nucleotides matching TRBD2. Germline trimming cut 4 bases from V and 2 bases from J; bases unmatched to any gene: 9. Germline V gene data show CDR1 as SGHTA and CDR2 as FQGNSA. This CDR3 has 17 residues. CDR3 nucleotides: TGTGCCAGCAGCTCCCATAGCGGGGGGCCCTCCACAGATACGCAGTATTTT. Translated, it gives CASSSHSGGPSTDTQYF.

A single count supports this clone. The DNA of the CDR3 is TGTGCCAGCAGCTTAGATACCGGTCCCGGGTCACCCCTCCACTTT. Translated, it gives CASSLDTGPGSPLHF. V usage is TRBV7-3 and J usage is TRBJ1-6, with D unresolved. Looked up from germline, CDR1 is SGHTA and CDR2 is FQGTGA. This CDR3 has 15 amino acids. The germline V and J ends were trimmed by 2 bases and 10 bases, with 15 bases remaining between them.

The V call is TRBV29-1, the J call TRBJ1-1, with D perhaps TRBD1 (6 bases). V was pared by 5 bases and J by 10 bases, with 20 bases between. CDR1 and CDR2 from the germline V gene are SQVTM and ANQGSEA. There are 13 residues in the CDR3. The CDR3 DNA sequence: TGCAGCGTTTCTGAGGTTCAGCAAGGGGGAGCTTTCTTT. This codes for CSVSEVQQGGAFF. The complete variable domain, with remaining parts taken from reference TRBV29-1 and TRBJ1-1, reads SAVISQKPSRDICQRGTSLTIQCQVDSQVTMMFWYRQQPGQSLTLIATANQGSEATYESGFVIDKFPISRPNLTFSTLTVSNMSPEDSSIYLCSVSEVQQGGAFFGQGTRLTVV.

The chain combines TRBV5-1 with TRBJ2-7; D possibly corresponds to TRBD1 (5 bases). The germline V and J ends were trimmed by 1 base and 1 base, with 12 bases remaining between them. This CDR3 has 15 residues. Per germline, CDR1 SGHRS and CDR2 YFSETQ. CDR3 nucleotides: TGCGCCAGCAGCTTGAACGGACACACTTCCTACGAGCAGTACTTC. Its translation: CASSLNGHTSYEQYF.

The chain carries TRBV10-3 and TRBJ2-3, with 11 bases lining up with TRBD2. Germline V gene sequence: CDR1 ENHRY, CDR2 SYGVKD. Trimming took 10 bases from V and 2 from J; bases not matched to a gene: 11. CDR3 length equals 16 residues. The CDR3 spells CATRRGTSGYTDTQYF. CDR3 nucleotide sequence: TGTGCCACCAGACGAGGGACTAGCGGATACACAGATACGCAGTATTTT.